This T cell receptor (beta chain) originates from a study of graft-versus-host responses after intestinal transplantation. At the level of the study: Every recipient had anti-thymocyte globulin induction and about three years of tacrolimus plus steroids. The study, taken as a whole, reports: Maximum circulating GvH clone levels tracked with early post-transplant HvG decreases.

Worth noting for this clone: Its target is unknown.

Clones were sequenced by immunoSEQ multiplex PCR, and TCRdb holds only the in-frame ones, with some missing. The sample shows about 40,000 clones, under 95% of them seen only once. The V end lost 3 bases, the J end lost 5 bases, and 13 bases lay between the germline ends. This CDR3 has 15 amino acids. Germline assignment: CDR1 SNHLY and CDR2 FYNNEI. The chain joins TRBV2 to TRBJ2-2; tentatively, D is TRBD1 (6 bases). This TCR came from a human patient who received an intestinal transplant, so some T cells may come from the graft donor. The sequenced sample was PBMCs, obtained approximately 320 days after intestinal transplant. This chain's CDR3 is CASSEQGSTTGELFF. CDR3 DNA sequence: TGTGCCAGCAGTGAGCAGGGGTCAACAACCGGGGAGCTGTTTTTT.